This entry describes one T cell receptor (beta chain). These data originate in a study of cytomegalovirus exposure and HLA in healthy donors. Primers included in the PCR were 60 Vbeta and 13 Jbeta primers. Assay used: immunoSEQ multiplex PCR; TCRdb lists only in-frame clones, some missing. Here the sample spans around 180,000 clones, under 85% being singletons. The trim removed 2 bases at V and 7 bases at J, leaving 7 bases unmatched. Germline CDR1 reads LNHDA; CDR2 reads SQIVND (reference sequence). The CDR3 length is 15 residues. V is TRBV19 and J is TRBJ2-2; 7 bases line up with TRBD1. The source of this sequence is a man aged 18 to 30 in good health and CMV-seronegative. Sequencing was performed on PBMCs. For the CDR3, the DNA is TGTGCCAGTAGTATAACGGCAGGGGGTATCGGGGAGCTGTTTTTT. Its translation is CASSITAGGIGELFF.